This T cell receptor beta chain was profiled in a study of blood T cell repertoires in COVID-19. Study-wide context: PBMCs, B-cell-depleted T cells, or T cells were the source of the cDNA or gDNA that made up the material.

As originally analysed: Counts of nucleated cells, estimated from reference gene primer amplification, were obtained. TCRdb's table, derived via immunoSEQ multiplex PCR, lists solely in-frame clones and lacks some. V and J calls and clone size are given by that table; D and trimming were obtained from the DNA. The top ten clones hold 15% to 20% of a sample with about 130,000 clones, 83% of them seen once. Recruits, aged roughly 18 to 100 years, lived in 24 US areas. Cohort placement rested on clinical history that participants reported themselves. The germline gives CDR1 ENHRY, CDR2 SYGVKD. CDR3 size: 15 residues. V trimming: 4 bases; J trimming: 0 bases; junction bases outside the gene matches: 1.

The source of this sequence is a man younger than 40 who had recovered from COVID-19. The chain uses TRBV10-3 and TRBJ2-2; 8 bases are shared with TRBD1. The sequenced sample consisted of PBMCs or T cells enriched from blood (not recorded which). The CDR3: CAISGGQANTGELFF. The CDR3 DNA follows: TGTGCCATCAGTGGGGGACAGGCGAACACCGGGGAGCTGTTTTTT.